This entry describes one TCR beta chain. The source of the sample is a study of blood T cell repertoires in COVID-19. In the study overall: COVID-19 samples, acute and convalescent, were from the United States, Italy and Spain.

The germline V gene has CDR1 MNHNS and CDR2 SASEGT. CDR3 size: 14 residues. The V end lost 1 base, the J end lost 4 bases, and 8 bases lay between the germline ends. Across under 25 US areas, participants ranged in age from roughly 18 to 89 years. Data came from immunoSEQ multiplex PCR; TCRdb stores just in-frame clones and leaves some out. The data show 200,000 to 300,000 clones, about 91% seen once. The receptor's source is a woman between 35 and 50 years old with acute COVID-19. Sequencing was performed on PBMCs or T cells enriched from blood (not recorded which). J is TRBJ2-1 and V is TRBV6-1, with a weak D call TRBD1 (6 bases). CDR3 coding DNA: TGTGCCAGCAGTGAAGTGAGGGGGTACAATGAGCAGTTCTTC. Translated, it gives CASSEVRGYNEQFF.